One sample yielded the 7 T cell receptor beta chains listed below, sequenced in a study of blood T cell repertoires in COVID-19. Generated by immunoSEQ multiplex PCR, the TCRdb table keeps only in-frame clones and is missing some. There are about 280,000 clones in the sample; around 85% occur only once, and 2% to 3% lies in the top ten. Sequenced sample: PBMCs or T cells enriched from blood (not recorded which). The receptors come from a woman in her forties or fifties who had recovered from COVID-19.

This rearrangement joins TRBV27 to TRBJ1-1; tentative D call: TRBD1 (5 bases). The germline V gene has CDR1 MNHEY and CDR2 SMNVEV (reference sequence). V lost 2 bases to trimming and J lost 1 base, with 11 bases between them. This CDR3 has 15 residues. CDR3 sequence (DNA): TGTGCCAGCAGTTTAATGGTGGGGCAGAACACTGAAGCTTTCTTT. Translated, it gives CASSLMVGQNTEAFF.

This chain joins TRBV6-5 and TRBJ1-2; 7 bases are shared with TRBD1. J was trimmed by 4 bases and V by 0 bases; bases with no gene match: 8. The CDR3 is made up of 16 amino acids. Germline assignment: CDR1 MNHEY and CDR2 SVGAGI. In DNA, the CDR3 is TGTGCCAGCAGTTACTCGAGGTACAGGGGAAGCTATGGCTACACCTTC. This sequence encodes CASSYSRYRGSYGYTF.

The rearrangement uses TRBV18 and TRBJ2-7; 8 bases agree with TRBD1. After removal of 2 bases from V and 1 base from J, the junction contained 7 bases not matched to a gene. Looked up from germline, CDR1 is KGHSH and CDR2 is LQKENI. The CDR3 contains 16 residues. Here the CDR3 DNA reads TGTGCCAGCTCACCATTGTCCGGGACAGGATCCTACGAGCAGTACTTC. It specifies CASSPLSGTGSYEQYF.

The rearrangement uses TRBV4-2 and TRBJ1-1, with D perhaps matching TRBD1 (6 bases). V was trimmed by 1 base and J by 8 bases, leaving 14 bases between them. CDR1 and CDR2 (germline): LGHNA, YNFKEQ. The CDR3 sequence is 14 residues long. CDR3 in amino acids: CASSQADTGTEAFF. For the CDR3, the DNA is TGTGCCAGCAGCCAAGCGGATACCGGGACAGAAGCTTTCTTT.

V usage is TRBV9 and J usage is TRBJ2-2, with 9 bases identical to TRBD1. J gave up 2 bases and V 4 bases, and 12 bases lay outside the gene matches. The germline gives CDR1 SGDLS, CDR2 YYNGEE. The CDR3 totals 18 residues. The CDR3, as DNA: TGTGCCAGCAGCTCCCGACAGGGGGTTGACCCTAACACCGGGGAGCTGTTTTTT. Its protein product is CASSSRQGVDPNTGELFF.

V usage is TRBV5-1 and J usage is TRBJ2-2; TRBD2 aligns across 8 bases. V lost 4 bases to trimming and J lost 3 bases; unmatched junction nucleotides: 8. Germline lookup yields CDR1 SGHRS and CDR2 YFSETQ. CDR3 size: 16 residues. The CDR3 here is CASSHPGGGYTGELFF. DNA for the CDR3: TGCGCCAGCAGCCACCCCGGGGGGGGGTACACCGGGGAGCTGTTTTTT.

CDR3 amino acids: CASSPTKNQPQHF. The CDR3 bases are TGTGCCAGCAGCCCCACAAAAAATCAGCCCCAGCATTTT. The rearrangement uses TRBV6-5 and TRBJ1-5; the D is unclear. Germline CDR1 is MNHEY and CDR2 is SVGAGI. The CDR3 totals 13 residues. Trimming stripped 6 bases from V and 4 bases from J, with 10 bases between.